This TCR beta chain is drawn from a study of response to subunit inactivated influenza vaccine listed by TCRdb under 2018. In terms of the full investigation: The study used deep quantitative T cell receptor repertoire profiling to track responses to a trivalent subunit inactivated influenza vaccine. Results the study describes overall, beyond this receptor: According to the authors, only a limited number of new T cells may be recruited by each seasonal influenza vaccination.

Notes on this clonotype: Its antigen remains unidentified. Base qualities are not recorded, but no much larger clone differs from it by a single base.

The library came from RT-PCR. For sequencing, an Illumina HiSeq 2500 was employed. TCRdb cleaned the public reads at Q25 with fastp, built clones with MiXCR and kept in-frame beta chains. Rows merge per CDR3 protein into single entries with the most common DNA and genes. The sample table records 450,000 to 550,000 distinct CDR3 sequences; roughly 25% of these occur just once. Of the sample, about 1.9% falls within the top ten clones. V is pared back by 4 bases and J by 11 bases, with 16 bases lying between the germline termini. Reading from cysteine to phenylalanine, the CDR3 counts 13 amino acids. Kept here is only the CDR3 DNA, which spans 39 bases and is read in frame from base 1. Via the germline V gene, CDR1 is KGHDR and CDR2 SFDVKD.

The rearrangement joined TRBV24-1 to TRBJ1-2; TRBD1 could be the D gene, as 6 bases match. This clonotype was obtained from a man aged 45 to 65 who received an inactivated influenza vaccine. Donor details come from another sample of the same person, matched by shared clones. This specimen consisted of CD4+ T cells sorted from PBMCs, obtained roughly 5 days after vaccination. CDR3 sequence: CATSDSGTPVYTF. The nucleotide sequence is TGTGCCACCAGTGACTCCGGGACACCCGTTTACACCTTC.